The 27 T cell receptor beta chains below all came from one sample that was sequenced in a study of blood T cell repertoires in COVID-19. Measured with immunoSEQ multiplex PCR; TCRdb has only the in-frame clones, and not every one. The data contain 200,000 to 300,000 clones, 80% to 90% of them singletons. The sample was PBMCs or T cells enriched from blood (not recorded which). The receptors were sampled from a woman aged 25-40 years with acute COVID-19.

This sequence joins TRBV3-1 (or the pseudogene TRBV3-2) and TRBJ2-1; D is perhaps TRBD1 (6 bases). The CDR3 is 15 amino acids. Trimming removed 0 bases at V and 9 bases at J, with 15 bases between. Germline CDR1 and CDR2: LGHDT and YNNKEL (reference sequence). CDR3 loop: CASSQDHSVGGEQFF. CDR3 DNA: TGTGCCAGCAGCCAAGATCACAGCGTAGGGGGTGAGCAGTTCTTC.

The chain carries TRBV5-1 and TRBJ1-5, with 12 positions matching TRBD1. The junction had 6 bases not matched to a gene; V was cut back by 4 bases and J by 7 bases. Germline CDR1 reads SGHRS; CDR2 reads YFSETQ. This CDR3 region has 15 residues. The CDR3 loop is CASSPSGTGGQPQHF. The CDR3, as DNA: TGCGCCAGCAGCCCCTCCGGGACAGGGGGCCAGCCCCAGCATTTT.

Concerning this clone: One end of the junction varies from germline; a read error may be responsible. The rearrangement uses TRBV7-7 and TRBJ2-3; 8 bases are shared with TRBD2. The CDR3 has 17 amino acids. Per the germline V gene, CDR1 is SSHAT and CDR2 is FNYEAQ (reference sequence). CDR3 protein: CASSLGAGGAGTDTQYF. The DNA of the CDR3 is TGTGCTAGCAGCTTGGGTGCCGGGGGGGCTGGTACAGATACGCAGTATTTT.

V gene TRBV10-3 combines with J gene TRBJ1-2; 9 nucleotides align to TRBD1. The CDR3 contains 15 residues. Germline loops: CDR1 ENHRY, CDR2 SYGVKD. V lost 5 bases to trimming and J lost 8 bases; unmatched junction nucleotides: 12. The CDR3 loop reads CAISPGGQGVLGYTF. For the CDR3, the DNA is TGTGCCATCAGTCCGGGGGGACAGGGTGTTTTGGGCTACACCTTC.

The sample holds one count of this clone. CDR3 residues: CASSIIGPNTGELFF. CDR3 coding DNA: TGTGCCAGTAGTATTATCGGTCCGAACACCGGGGAGCTGTTTTTT. V usage is TRBV19 and J usage is TRBJ2-2; D unresolved. Trimming removed 3 bases at V and 0 bases at J, with 8 bases between. The CDR3 totals 15 residues. CDR1 is LNHDA, CDR2 SQIVND, per germline (reference sequence).

This chain joins TRBV6-2 or TRBV6-3 and TRBJ2-7, with a tentative D call TRBD2 (7 bases). There are 14 residues in the CDR3. The V gene lost 6 bases and the J gene lost 6 bases, with 18 bases spanning the gap. Germline values: CDR1 MNHEY, CDR2 SVGEGT. CDR3 sequence: CASSLGGPRGEQYF. The CDR3 nucleotides read TGTGCCAGCAGCCTCGGGGGGCCTCGGGGCGAGCAGTACTTC.

The genes are TRBV9 and TRBJ1-1, with D perhaps TRBD1 (5 bases). The CDR3 has 17 amino acids. V was cut by 0 bases and J by 1 base, with 16 bases left in between. Germline V gene sequence: CDR1 SGDLS, CDR2 YYNGEE. The CDR3 region is CASSVATGPRSNTEAFF. The CDR3 DNA reads as TGTGCCAGCAGCGTAGCTACAGGACCCCGGTCGAACACTGAAGCTTTCTTT.

This rearrangement joins TRBV5-1 to TRBJ2-2; a possible D gene is TRBD1 (5 bases). CDR1 and CDR2 (germline): SGHRS, YFSETQ. This CDR3 has 13 amino acids. V was shortened by 9 bases and J by 1 base, with 10 bases between the two germline ends. The CDR3 nucleotides read TGCGCCACGGCAGGGCGGAACACCGGGGAGCTGTTTTTT. Translation: CATAGRNTGELFF.

The CDR3 protein is CASIGGTQETQYF. Written as DNA, the CDR3 is TGTGCCAGCATAGGCGGGACTCAAGAGACCCAGTACTTC. The chain joins TRBV2 to TRBJ2-5, with D tentatively TRBD2 (6 bases). V lost 7 bases, J lost 2 bases, and 11 bases lay in between. The CDR3 totals 13 residues. Germline V gene data show CDR1 as SNHLY and CDR2 as FYNNEI.

The count of this clone is one. The CDR3 region is CASTMAGGAYGYTF. The CDR3, as DNA: TGTGCCAGCACCATGGCGGGGGGGGCCTATGGCTACACCTTC. This chain connects TRBV27 to TRBJ1-2; possibly TRBD1 for D (6 bases). V lost 7 bases and J lost 4, with 16 bases in between. Germline V gives CDR1 MNHEY, CDR2 SMNVEV (reference sequence). The CDR3 is 14 residues long.

The chain has TRBV7-2 and TRBJ1-1; 11 bases match TRBD1. Germline-derived CDR1 and CDR2 are SGHTA and FQGNSA. V was clipped by 5 bases and J by 0 bases; unmatched bases: 8. The CDR3 is made up of 17 amino acids. CDR3 residues: CASSKDRGLTLNTEAFF. CDR3 nucleotide sequence: TGTGCCAGCAGCAAGGACAGGGGGCTTACCTTGAACACTGAAGCTTTCTTT.

This chain links TRBV6-5 with TRBJ1-1; a weak D match, TRBD1 (5 bases). From germline, CDR1 is MNHEY and CDR2 SVGAGI. V dropped 2 bases and J dropped 6 bases, with 10 bases sitting between them. This CDR3 is built from 13 residues. The CDR3 loop reads CASSYVTGAEAFF. Here the CDR3 DNA reads TGTGCCAGCAGTTACGTCACGGGGGCTGAAGCTTTCTTT.

This chain links TRBV24-1 with TRBJ1-1, with D hard to call. V was cut by 8 bases and J by 7 bases, with 16 bases left in between. The CDR3 extends over 13 amino acids. Germline CDR1 is KGHDR and CDR2 is SFDVKD. CDR3 amino acids: CATIGVVIGEAFF. CDR3 coding DNA: TGTGCCACCATTGGAGTCGTTATAGGTGAAGCTTTCTTT.

The genes are TRBV14 and TRBJ1-1; D ambiguous. The CDR3 totals 13 residues. Germline CDR1 and CDR2: SGHDN and FVKESK. Deletions cut 1 base from V and 3 bases from J, with 6 bases between. The CDR3 coding sequence is TGTGCCAGCAGCCAAGGGGCGTACACTGAAGCTTTCTTT. Its translation: CASSQGAYTEAFF.

This sequence joins TRBV18 and TRBJ2-7; no firm D call. The CDR3 spans 13 residues. CDR1 and CDR2 (germline): KGHSH, LQKENI. Trimming removed 2 bases at V and 7 bases at J, with 12 bases between. CDR3 coding DNA: TGTGCCAGCTCACCAGGTGAGGATCGGGAGCAGTACTTC. This translates into CASSPGEDREQYF. Combining the CDR3 with reference TRBV18 and TRBJ2-7 gives the whole variable domain NAGVMQNPRHLVRRRGQEARLRCSPMKGHSHVYWYRQLPEEGLKFMVYLQKENIIDESGMPKERFSAEFPKEGPSILRIQQVVRGDSAAYFCASSPGEDREQYFGPGTRLTVT.

The chain joins TRBV19 to TRBJ1-2; D remains unclear. Germline lookup yields CDR1 LNHDA and CDR2 SQIVND (reference sequence). The CDR3 has 16 residues. Between the trimmed V and J ends, which lost 6 bases and 1 base, there was a span of 18 bases. CDR3 amino acids: CASRGGNSVNNYGYTF. The CDR3 bases are TGTGCCAGTAGAGGAGGGAACTCAGTAAATAACTATGGCTACACCTTC.

The genes are TRBV5-1 and TRBJ2-5; perhaps TRBD2 as D (7 bases). The CDR3 contains 14 residues. Trimming removed 8 bases at V and 5 bases at J, with 19 bases between. Germline CDR1 and CDR2: SGHRS and YFSETQ. The CDR3 loop reads CASGGPSGGETQYF. CDR3 bases: TGCGCCAGTGGGGGGCCTAGCGGTGGGGAGACCCAGTACTTC.

The chain carries TRBV2 and TRBJ1-1; 8 bases map to TRBD1. The CDR3 is 17 amino acids. Germline CDR1 and CDR2: SNHLY and FYNNEI. The V and J ends lost 4 bases and 0 bases, in that order; junction bases with no gene match: 10. The CDR3 nucleotides read TGTGCCAGCAGTGCAGCCAGGGGGCGCGAAATGAACACTGAAGCTTTCTTT. Its protein is CASSAARGREMNTEAFF.

The CDR3 DNA reads as TGTGCCAGCAGTTCCGGGACAGGGTCCGAAAAACTGTTTTTT. It translates to CASSSGTGSEKLFF. The J gene is TRBJ1-4, the V gene TRBV6-5; TRBD1 matches 9 bases. Germline loops: CDR1 MNHEY, CDR2 SVGAGI. The CDR3 is 14 residues long. Trimming removed 4 bases from V and 8 bases from J; junction bases left unmatched: 5.

This chain links TRBV10-2 with TRBJ2-5; TRBD2 is a possible D gene (5 bases). Germline V CDR1 and CDR2: WSHSY, SAAADI. The CDR3 loop spans 13 amino acids. Trimming took 10 bases from V and 2 from J, leaving 14 bases between them. The CDR3 protein is CATVRGPQETQYF. The CDR3 DNA reads as TGCGCCACGGTGCGCGGGCCACAAGAGACCCAGTACTTC.

The rearrangement joins TRBV11-2 to TRBJ1-2, with D hard to call. Trimming took 5 bases from V and 2 from J, leaving 15 bases between them. The CDR3 sequence is 15 residues long. Germline loops: CDR1 SGHAT, CDR2 FQNNGV. For the CDR3, the DNA is TGTGCCAGCAGCCCCCTCGACGGGGAAAACTATGGCTACACCTTC. Translated, it gives CASSPLDGENYGYTF.

The rearrangement joins TRBV10-3 to TRBJ1-5; D possibly corresponds to TRBD1 (5 bases). CDR3 length equals 15 residues. The V and J ends lost 0 bases and 4 bases respectively, with 10 bases between them. Germline V lookup: CDR1 ENHRY, CDR2 SYGVKD. The CDR3 DNA follows: TGTGCCATCAGTGAGTCGAAGGGGACTAATCAGCCCCAGCATTTT. Translated: CAISESKGTNQPQHF.

The chain has TRBV13 and TRBJ2-7; 9 nucleotides match TRBD1. CDR3 length: 12 residues. The germline gives CDR1 PRHDT, CDR2 FYEKMQ (reference sequence). Unmatched junction bases numbered 3, after V lost 8 bases and J lost 4 bases. CDR3 region: CASSDRGYEQYF. The CDR3 nucleotides are TGTGCCAGCTCGGACAGGGGATACGAGCAGTACTTC.

This clone was seen more than once but under ten times. V usage is TRBV7-8 and J usage is TRBJ1-2, with 8 bases identical to TRBD1. The CDR3 is 14 residues long. Germline V lookup: CDR1 SGHVS, CDR2 FQNEAQ. The V and J ends lost 5 bases and 6 bases, in that order; junction bases with no gene match: 8. As DNA, the CDR3 is TGTGCCAGCAGCCCACGGACAGGGATGGATGGCTACACCTTC. It codes for CASSPRTGMDGYTF.

This clone occurred once. The CDR3 region is CASSIGAGAGYGYTF. The CDR3 region has the DNA TGTGCCAGTAGTATAGGGGCAGGGGCTGGCTATGGCTACACCTTC. The genes are TRBV19 and TRBJ1-2; possible D gene TRBD1, 6 bases. The ends were cut back, 1 base at V and 4 bases at J, with 13 bases in the middle. Germline-derived CDR1 and CDR2 are LNHDA and SQIVND (reference sequence). This CDR3 comprises 15 residues.

The chain is built from TRBV2 and TRBJ2-5; 9 nucleotides line up with TRBD2. Per germline, CDR1 SNHLY and CDR2 FYNNEI. CDR3 length equals 17 residues. Unmatched junction bases numbered 19, after V lost 10 bases and J lost 4 bases. This CDR3 is CANSKGLAGWDGETQYF. CDR3 nucleotide sequence: TGTGCCAACTCTAAGGGTCTAGCGGGGTGGGACGGAGAGACCCAGTACTTC.

Turning to this clone: Relative to the germline gene, one junction end is altered; a read error may explain this. The gene calls are TRBV7-7 and TRBJ2-7; a possible D gene is TRBD1 (6 bases). The CDR3 totals 15 residues. Germline CDR1 is SSHAT and CDR2 is FNYEAQ (reference sequence). The CDR3, as DNA: TGTGCTAGCAGCTTAGGTTATGCAGGGGAGTACGAGCAGTACTTC. This codes for CASSLGYAGEYEQYF.